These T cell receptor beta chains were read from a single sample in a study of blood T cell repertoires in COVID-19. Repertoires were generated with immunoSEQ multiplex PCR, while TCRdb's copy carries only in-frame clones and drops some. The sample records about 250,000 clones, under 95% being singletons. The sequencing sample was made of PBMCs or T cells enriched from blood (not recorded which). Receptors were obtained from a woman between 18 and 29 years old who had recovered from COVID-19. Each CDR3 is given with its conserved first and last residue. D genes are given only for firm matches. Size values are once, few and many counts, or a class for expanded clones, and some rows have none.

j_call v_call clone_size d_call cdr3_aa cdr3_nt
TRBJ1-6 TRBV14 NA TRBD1 CASSQPTGDQYNSPLHF TGTGCCAGCAGCCAACCGACAGGGGACCAGTACAATTCACCCCTCCACTTT
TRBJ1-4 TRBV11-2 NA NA CASSPPGLSSSEKLFF TGTGCCAGCAGCCCCCCCGGTCTCTCTAGCAGTGAAAAACTGTTTTTT
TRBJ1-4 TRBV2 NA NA CASRENSGKLFF TGTGCCAGCAGGGAGAACTCGGGAAAACTGTTTTTT
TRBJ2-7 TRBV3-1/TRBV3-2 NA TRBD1 CASSLGQGPAEQYF TGTGCCAGCAGCCTTGGACAGGGTCCCGCCGAGCAGTACTTC
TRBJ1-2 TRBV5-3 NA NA CARSLGGSPNYGYTF TGTGCCAGAAGCTTGGGGGGCAGCCCTAACTATGGCTACACCTTC
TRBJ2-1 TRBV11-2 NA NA CASSLGPQQGAQFF TGTGCCAGCAGCTTAGGACCTCAACAGGGAGCCCAGTTCTTC
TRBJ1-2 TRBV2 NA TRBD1 CASTGTDDYGYTF TGTGCCAGCACCGGGACAGATGACTATGGCTACACCTTC
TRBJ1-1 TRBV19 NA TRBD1 CASRRTGDMNTEAFF TGTGCCAGTCGGAGAACAGGGGACATGAACACTGAAGCTTTCTTT
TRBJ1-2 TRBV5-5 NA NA CASSSTGNYGYTF TGTGCCAGCAGCTCTACAGGGAACTATGGCTACACCTTC
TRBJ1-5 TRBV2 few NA CASNLLDSLDRPQHF TGTGCCAGCAACCTCCTTGACAGCCTCGATCGTCCCCAGCATTTT
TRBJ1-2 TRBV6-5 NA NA CAASRNYGYTF TGTGCCGCGTCCCGCAACTATGGCTACACCTTC
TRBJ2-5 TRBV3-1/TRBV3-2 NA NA CASSEEDRQETQYF TGTGCCAGCAGCGAAGAGGACAGACAAGAGACCCAGTACTTC
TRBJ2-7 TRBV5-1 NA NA CASSADSSYYEQYF TGCGCCAGCAGCGCGGACAGCTCCTACTACGAGCAGTACTTC
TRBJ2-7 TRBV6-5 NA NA CASSYRPGDEQYF TGTGCCAGCAGCTACAGGCCAGGCGACGAGCAGTACTTC
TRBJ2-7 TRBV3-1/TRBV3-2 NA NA CASSQVTQPVYEQYF TGTGCCAGCAGCCAAGTGACACAACCTGTCTACGAGCAGTACTTC
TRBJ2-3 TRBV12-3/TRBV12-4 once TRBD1 CASSDRDTDTQYF TGTGCCAGCAGCGACAGGGACACAGATACGCAGTATTTT
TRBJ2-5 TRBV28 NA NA CASRTTHGVETQYF TGTGCCAGCAGGACAACACACGGCGTGGAGACCCAGTACTTC
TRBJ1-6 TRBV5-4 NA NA CASSYSNSPLHF TGTGCCAGCAGTTACTCCAATTCACCCCTCCACTTT
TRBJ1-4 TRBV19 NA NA CASSIEVTTGKLFF TGTGCCAGTAGTATAGAAGTAACGACGGGGAAACTGTTTTTT
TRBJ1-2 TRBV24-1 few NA CATSDSGAYGYTF TGTGCCACCAGTGATTCGGGAGCGTATGGCTACACCTTC
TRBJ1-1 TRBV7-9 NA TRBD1 CASSLGQGLNTEAFF TGTGCCAGCAGCTTGGGACAGGGATTGAACACTGAAGCTTTCTTT
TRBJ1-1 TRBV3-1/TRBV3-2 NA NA CASMGAWNTEAFF TGTGCCAGCATGGGGGCGTGGAACACTGAAGCTTTCTTT
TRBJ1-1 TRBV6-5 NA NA CASSYRGAEAFF TGTGCCAGCAGTTACCGTGGAGCTGAAGCTTTCTTT
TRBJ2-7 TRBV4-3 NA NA CASSQGAENYEQYF TGCGCCAGCAGCCAAGGGGCAGAGAACTACGAGCAGTACTTC
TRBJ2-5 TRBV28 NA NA CASSSNRRETQYF TGTGCCAGCAGTTCGAACAGGCGGGAGACCCAGTACTTC
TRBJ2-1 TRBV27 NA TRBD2 CASSFYQLADSNNEQFF TGTGCCAGCAGTTTCTATCAGCTAGCGGATTCTAACAATGAGCAGTTCTTC
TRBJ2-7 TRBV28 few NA CASSWGVLTDTRYEQYF TGTGCCAGCAGTTGGGGGGTATTGACGGATACTCGCTACGAGCAGTACTTC
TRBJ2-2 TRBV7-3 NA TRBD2 CASSLAGGPGELFF TGTGCCAGCAGCTTAGCGGGAGGGCCCGGGGAGCTGTTTTTT
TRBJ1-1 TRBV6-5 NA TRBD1 CASSYSTGPMNTEAFF TGTGCCAGCAGTTACTCGACAGGGCCCATGAACACTGAAGCTTTCTTT
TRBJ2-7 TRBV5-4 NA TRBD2 CASSLEREAYEQYF TGTGCCAGCAGCTTGGAGCGGGAGGCCTACGAGCAGTACTTC
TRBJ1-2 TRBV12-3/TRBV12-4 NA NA CALRGHNGYTF TGTGCCCTCAGGGGACACAATGGCTACACCTTC
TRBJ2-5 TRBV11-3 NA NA CASSLGVAVGGETQYF TGTGCCAGCAGCTTGGGGGTTGCGGTGGGAGGAGAGACCCAGTACTTC
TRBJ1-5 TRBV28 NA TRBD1 CASPMRGRGQPQHF TGTGCCAGCCCGATGAGGGGCAGGGGGCAGCCCCAGCATTTT
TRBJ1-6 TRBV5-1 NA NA CASSPGTVNSPLHF TGCGCCAGCAGCCCGGGGACTGTAAATTCACCCCTCCACTTT
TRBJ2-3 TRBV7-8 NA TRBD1 CASSPGTGVSDTQYF TGTGCCAGCAGCCCCGGGACAGGGGTTTCAGATACGCAGTATTTT
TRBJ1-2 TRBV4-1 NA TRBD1 CANSQVEQGVDGYTF TGCGCCAACAGCCAAGTTGAACAGGGGGTGGATGGCTACACCTTC
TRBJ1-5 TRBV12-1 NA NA CASSSRTLLAPQHF TGTGCCAGCAGCTCTCGGACACTACTTGCGCCCCAGCATTTT
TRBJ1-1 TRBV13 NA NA CASSSLGTEAFF TGTGCCAGCAGCTCCCTAGGTACTGAAGCTTTCTTT